These T cell receptor beta chains were read from a single sample in a study of long-term antiretroviral therapy in people with HIV. The table came from immunoSEQ multiplex PCR; TCRdb's copy has only in-frame clones and leaves some out. The table includes tens of thousands of clones, around four fifths detected once. The sequencing here drew on unsorted PBMCs, taken 1.1 years before starting antiretroviral therapy. The origin of the receptors is a woman in her 40s with HIV. Each CDR3 is given with its conserved first and last residue. D genes are given only for firm matches. Some rows mark clone size as missing; the rest say once, few, many or name a class of expanded clone.

D: .; V: TRBV7-9; size: .; J: TRBJ2-3; DNA: TGTGCCAGCAGTTTCATCAGGACGGCAGATACGCAGTATTTT; CDR3: CASSFIRTADTQYF
D: .; V: TRBV5-1; size: .; J: TRBJ1-2; DNA: TGCGCCAGCAGCTTTGGTGGGACAAGAGAGGGCTACACCTTC; CDR3: CASSFGGTREGYTF
D: TRBD2; V: TRBV29-1; size: .; J: TRBJ2-5; DNA: TGCAGCGTGGACGGGACTACGTTCCAAGAGACCCAGTACTTC; CDR3: CSVDGTTFQETQYF
D: TRBD1; V: TRBV19; size: .; J: TRBJ2-2; DNA: TGTGCCAGTAGTCGGGACAGCGCCGGGGAGCTGTTTTTT; CDR3: CASSRDSAGELFF
D: .; V: TRBV10-3; size: .; J: TRBJ2-1; DNA: TGTGCCATCAGTGAGTCGATTCGTGAGCAGTTCTTC; CDR3: CAISESIREQFF
D: TRBD2; V: TRBV5-6; size: .; J: TRBJ2-5; DNA: TGTGCCAGCAGCTTTTACGGGGGGGCCCGGGAGACCCAGTACTTC; CDR3: CASSFYGGARETQYF
D: TRBD1; V: TRBV5-6; size: .; J: TRBJ1-2; DNA: TGTGCCAGCAGCGCGACAGGGCCCTATGGCTACACCTTC; CDR3: CASSATGPYGYTF
D: .; V: TRBV6-6; size: .; J: TRBJ1-3; DNA: TGTGCCAGCAGTTACCGTATCGAAAGGGGAAACACCATATATTTT; CDR3: CASSYRIERGNTIYF
D: TRBD1; V: TRBV11-3; size: .; J: TRBJ2-7; DNA: TGTGCCAGCAGCTTAGGACAGGGGTGGGAGCAGTACTTC; CDR3: CASSLGQGWEQYF
D: .; V: TRBV27; size: .; J: TRBJ1-2; DNA: TGTGCCAGCAGTAGGCCAGGGACCTTCACTGGCTACACCTTC; CDR3: CASSRPGTFTGYTF
D: .; V: TRBV10-2; size: once; J: TRBJ2-3; DNA: TGCGCCAGCAGTCTGAGTCAAGGGGTTAGCGGAGACACAGATACGCAGTATTTT; CDR3: CASSLSQGVSGDTDTQYF
D: TRBD2; V: TRBV18; size: .; J: TRBJ2-1; DNA: TGTGCCAGCTCACCATCAACTAGCGGGAGCTACAATGAGCAGTTCTTC; CDR3: CASSPSTSGSYNEQFF
D: .; V: TRBV15; size: .; J: TRBJ1-5; DNA: TGTGCCACCAGCCTATACACTAGCAATCAGCCCCAGCATTTT; CDR3: CATSLYTSNQPQHF
D: .; V: TRBV2; size: .; J: TRBJ1-3; DNA: TGTGCCAGCACAGGGGAAGGTGGAAACACCATATATTTT; CDR3: CASTGEGGNTIYF
D: .; V: TRBV10-2; size: .; J: TRBJ2-3; DNA: TGCGCCAGCAGATCCAGGGGGAGGGACACAGATACGCAGTATTTT; CDR3: CASRSRGRDTDTQYF
D: .; V: TRBV4-3; size: .; J: TRBJ1-2; DNA: TGCGCCAGCAGCCAAGAAGGCGGGTTTAACTATGGCTACACCTTC; CDR3: CASSQEGGFNYGYTF
D: .; V: TRBV5-5; size: .; J: TRBJ2-5; DNA: TGTGCCAGCAGCTTGAGTGGGGTCCAAGAGACCCAGTACTTC; CDR3: CASSLSGVQETQYF
D: .; V: TRBV5-8; size: .; J: TRBJ1-1; DNA: TGTGCCAGCGCCTTAGCAGGGGACGTCATGAACACTGAAGCTTTCTTT; CDR3: CASALAGDVMNTEAFF
D: .; V: TRBV5-1; size: .; J: TRBJ2-4; DNA: TGCGCCAGCAGCTTGGCGGACATTCAGTACTTC; CDR3: CASSLADIQYF